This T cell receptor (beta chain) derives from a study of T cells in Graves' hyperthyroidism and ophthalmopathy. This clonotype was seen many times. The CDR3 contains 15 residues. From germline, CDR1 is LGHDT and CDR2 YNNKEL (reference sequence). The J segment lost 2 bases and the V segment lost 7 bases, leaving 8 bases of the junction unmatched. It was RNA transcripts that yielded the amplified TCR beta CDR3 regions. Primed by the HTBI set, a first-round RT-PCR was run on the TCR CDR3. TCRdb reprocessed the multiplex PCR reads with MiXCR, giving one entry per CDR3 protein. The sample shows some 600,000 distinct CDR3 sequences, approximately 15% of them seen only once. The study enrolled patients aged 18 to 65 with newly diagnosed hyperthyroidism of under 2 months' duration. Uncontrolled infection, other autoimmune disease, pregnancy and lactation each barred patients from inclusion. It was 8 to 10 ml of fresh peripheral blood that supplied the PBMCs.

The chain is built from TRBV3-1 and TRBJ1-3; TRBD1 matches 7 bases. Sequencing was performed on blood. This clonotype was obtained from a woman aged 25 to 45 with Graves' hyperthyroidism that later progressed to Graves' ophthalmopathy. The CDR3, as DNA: TGTGCCAGCACCCCATCAACAGGGGCTGGAAACACCATATATTTT. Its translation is CASTPSTGAGNTIYF. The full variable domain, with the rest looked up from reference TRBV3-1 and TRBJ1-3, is DTAVSQTPKYLVTQMGNDKSIKCEQNLGHDTMYWYKQDSKKFLKIMFSYNNKELIINETVPNRFSPKSPDKAHLNLHINSLELGDSAVYFCASTPSTGAGNTIYFGEGSWLTVV.